The source of this TCR beta chain is a study of T cell responses to AZD1222 COVID-19 vaccine. The germline V gene has CDR1 MNHEY and CDR2 SVGAGI. This CDR3 spans 13 amino acids. V was cut by 6 bases and J by 4 bases, with 10 bases left in between. On this clone: The antigen is unknown.

Sequencing used immunoSEQ multiplex PCR; TCRdb keeps in-frame clones, though not all of them. The sample includes 130,000 to 150,000 clones, 82% of them seen just once. Study-wide results and caveats: Rises in breadth and depth of Spike-specific TCRs came after two AZD1222 doses.

The rearrangement links TRBV6-5 to TRBJ1-3; no firm D call. This receptor was taken from an adult in good health. The sequencing used peripheral blood, collected on day 0 of MenACWY control vaccination. This chain's CDR3 is CASREVVGNTIYF. CDR3 DNA: TGTGCCAGCAGGGAGGTTGTCGGAAACACCATATATTTT.